This is a list of T cell receptor beta chains from one sample in a study of blood T cell repertoires in COVID-19. The repertoire was sequenced with immunoSEQ multiplex PCR; TCRdb's copy has only in-frame clones and lacks some. The sample lists more than 200,000 clones, approximately 80% seen once, with 4.3% in the top ten. The sequenced material came from PBMCs or T cells enriched from blood (not recorded which). Source of these receptors: a man aged 25 to 45 with acute COVID-19. Both conserved end residues are part of each CDR3. Fields, in order: V gene, J gene, clone size, D gene, CDR3 DNA, CDR3 protein. A D gene is named only where the DNA matches it firmly. The size field is filled for only some rows; it gives once, few, many or a size class.

TRBV6-5	TRBJ2-3	-	-	TGTGCCAGCCACTTCGGGGGTTCAGATACGCAGTATTTT	CASHFGGSDTQYF
TRBV30	TRBJ2-6	-	TRBD1	TGTGCCTGGGACCCGGGACAGGGGGCTGGGGCCAACGTCCTGACTTTC	CAWDPGQGAGANVLTF
TRBV10-2	TRBJ1-5	once	-	TGCGCCAGCAGTGAGTCGAAGACTATCCAGCCCCAGCATTTT	CASSESKTIQPQHF
TRBV9	TRBJ2-5	-	TRBD1	TGTGCCAGCAGCCTACAGGGGGGTCAAGAGACCCAGTACTTC	CASSLQGGQETQYF
TRBV5-1	TRBJ1-1	-	-	TGCGCCAGCAGCTTCCTTACAGGGTTCAACACTGAAGCTTTCTTT	CASSFLTGFNTEAFF
TRBV5-6	TRBJ2-7	-	TRBD2	TGTGCCAGCAGCTGGGGACTAGCGGGGCCCTACGAGCAGTACTTC	CASSWGLAGPYEQYF
TRBV2	TRBJ2-1	-	TRBD1	TGTGCCAGCAGGGAGGGGACAGGCGGTGAGCAGTTCTTC	CASREGTGGEQFF
TRBV28	TRBJ1-2	-	-	TGTGCCAGCACCCCGGGTGAACTGCATGGCTACACCTTC	CASTPGELHGYTF
TRBV5-4	TRBJ2-1	-	-	TGTGCCAGCAGCGCCTATTCCGGGTACAATGAGCAGTTCTTC	CASSAYSGYNEQFF
TRBV6-5	TRBJ1-3	-	-	TGTGCCAGCAGGACCCGACAGAGCTCTGGAAACACCATATATTTT	CASRTRQSSGNTIYF
TRBV11-1	TRBJ1-6	-	TRBD1	TGTGCCAGCAGCGGCGGGGACAGGGGTGGTTCACCCCTCCACTTT	CASSGGDRGGSPLHF
TRBV27	TRBJ2-7	-	-	TGTGCCAGCGGCAGGGCCTACGAGCAGTACTTC	CASGRAYEQYF
TRBV14	TRBJ1-6	few	-	TGTGCCAGCAGCCATTCGGGGATTCGCTCACCCCTCCACTTT	CASSHSGIRSPLHF
TRBV2	TRBJ2-5	-	TRBD2	TGTGCCAGCAGTATGTTGAGGACTAGCGGGGGGGAGACCCAGTACTTC	CASSMLRTSGGETQYF
TRBV2	TRBJ1-3	-	TRBD1	TGTGCCAGCAGTGAAGCGGACAGGATCTCTGGAAACACCATATATTTT	CASSEADRISGNTIYF
TRBV7-9	TRBJ2-5	-	TRBD1	TGTGCCAGCAGCTTTTTCGACAGGGAAGAGACCCAGTACTTC	CASSFFDREETQYF
TRBV5-1	TRBJ1-4	-	TRBD1	TGCGCCAGCAGCTCCGGGACAGGGCTAGGGGAAAAACTGTTTTTT	CASSSGTGLGEKLFF
TRBV3-1/TRBV3-2	TRBJ1-2	few	-	TGTGCCAGCAGCCTTCGACAGGACGATGGCTACACCTTC	CASSLRQDDGYTF
TRBV27	TRBJ2-1	-	-	TGTGCCAGCAGTTTATTTATGTCCGATGAGCAGTTCTTC	CASSLFMSDEQFF
TRBV6-5	TRBJ2-5	-	TRBD2	TGTGCCAGCACCGAGACTAGCGGGGGTAGAGAGACCCAGTACTTC	CASTETSGGRETQYF
TRBV2	TRBJ1-1	-	-	TGTGCCAGCAGTGCGGGGATGAACACTGAAGCTTTCTTT	CASSAGMNTEAFF
TRBV10-2	TRBJ1-2	-	-	TGCGCCAGCAGTGACCTTCCTGGCGGGAACCCGGGGGTCTTC	CASSDLPGGNPGVF
TRBV5-4	TRBJ2-7	-	TRBD1	TGTGCCAGCAGCTTTCCGGACAGGGGGCAGCGAGAGCAGTACTTC	CASSFPDRGQREQYF
TRBV6-5	TRBJ1-1	-	-	TGTGCCAGCAGACATCCTACAGGGTATGAAGCTTTCTTT	CASRHPTGYEAFF
TRBV9	TRBJ1-2	-	-	TGTGCCAGCAGCGTAGCTACAGGTCAGGGTTATGGCTACACCTTC	CASSVATGQGYGYTF
TRBV7-9	TRBJ1-5	once	-	TGTGCCAGCACTTGGGGGGGCGATCAGCCCCAGCATTTT	CASTWGGDQPQHF
TRBV11-2	TRBJ2-5	-	-	TGTGCCAGCAGCCGCGCCCTACCGGGGGTGGAGACCCAGTACTTC	CASSRALPGVETQYF
TRBV6-5	TRBJ2-2	-	TRBD1	TGTGCCAGCAGTCGGACAGGGGGCACCGGGGAGCTGTTTTTT	CASSRTGGTGELFF
TRBV28	TRBJ2-7	-	-	TGTGCCAGCAGTTTAGAGGGATACGAGCAGTACTTC	CASSLEGYEQYF
TRBV6-5	TRBJ1-1	-	-	TGTGCCAGCAGACTCGACACTGAAGCTTTCTTT	CASRLDTEAFF
TRBV4-1	TRBJ1-3	-	-	TGCGCCAGCAGCCAAGAGGGCAGGGCTGGAAACACCATATATTTT	CASSQEGRAGNTIYF
TRBV14	TRBJ2-5	once	TRBD2	TGTGCCAGCAGCCAAGATGGTCTCAGATTGGCGGGGGGCAACCAAGAGACCCAGTACTTC	CASSQDGLRLAGGNQETQYF
TRBV27	TRBJ2-1	-	TRBD2	TGTGCCAGCAGTTTACGGGGACTAGACTTCTATGAGCAGTTCTTC	CASSLRGLDFYEQFF
TRBV28	TRBJ1-2	-	-	TGTGCCAGCAGCCCGGAGGGGGGGAGCTATGGCTACACCTTC	CASSPEGGSYGYTF
TRBV20-1	TRBJ1-2	-	-	TGCAGTGCTCCCGGAGGCTATGGCTACACCTTC	CSAPGGYGYTF
TRBV6-5	TRBJ2-5	-	TRBD2	TGTGCCAATGGGGGGGGGACTGCCGCAGAGACCCAGTACTTC	CANGGGTAAETQYF
TRBV7-3	TRBJ2-2	-	TRBD1	TGTGCCAGCAGCTTAGGATACAGGACAGGGACCGGGGAGCTGTTTTTT	CASSLGYRTGTGELFF
TRBV3-1/TRBV3-2	TRBJ2-7	-	-	TGTGCCAGCAGCCCAGAAGGGGGGGGGCTGTTGAGCGAGCAGTACTTC	CASSPEGGGLLSEQYF
TRBV30	TRBJ1-5	-	TRBD1	TGTGCCTGGAGTGTAGTAGGGGGCAGCAATCAGCCCCAGCATTTT	CAWSVVGGSNQPQHF
TRBV9	TRBJ1-6	-	-	TGTGCCAGCAGCGTGGCTAATTCACCCCTCCACTTT	CASSVANSPLHF
TRBV4-1	TRBJ1-5	-	TRBD1	TGCGCCAGCAGCCAAGAGGGGACAGGGGTCAAAAAGCCCCAGCATTTT	CASSQEGTGVKKPQHF
TRBV19	TRBJ2-1	-	-	TGTGCCAGTAGTATAGACTACTGGGCTTCGTACAATGAGCAGTTCTTC	CASSIDYWASYNEQFF
TRBV27	TRBJ1-3	once	-	TGTGCCAGCTCGCCTTACGGTCCCTCTGGAAACACCATATATTTT	CASSPYGPSGNTIYF
TRBV7-7	TRBJ2-7	once	-	TGTGCCAGCAGCCCGAACCAGGTCTTATCCTACGAGCAGTACTTC	CASSPNQVLSYEQYF
TRBV6-6	TRBJ2-1	-	TRBD2	TGTGCCAGCATCGGTTTTAGCGGGGGCTACAATGAGCAGTTCTTC	CASIGFSGGYNEQFF
TRBV2	TRBJ2-1	few	-	TGTGCCAGCAAGGACTACTCCTACAATGAGCAGTTCTTC	CASKDYSYNEQFF
TRBV30	TRBJ2-2	-	-	TGTGCCTGGAGGACAGGCGGCCGATCGCGGCTGTTTTTT	CAWRTGGRSRLFF
TRBV7-2	TRBJ1-6	many	-	TGTGCCAGCAGCCCCTTCAAGGCTAGTTCACCCCTCCACTTT	CASSPFKASSPLHF
TRBV5-1	TRBJ2-5	-	TRBD1	TGCGCCAGCAGCTGGAACAGGGGATGGGGAGAGACCCAGTACTTC	CASSWNRGWGETQYF
TRBV5-1	TRBJ2-7	-	TRBD1	TGCGCCAGCAGCCTGCGGACAGGGGGCTTCGAGCAGTACTTC	CASSLRTGGFEQYF
TRBV21-1	TRBJ1-6	once	-	TGTGCCAGCAGCAACTGGGGGCTACCGACCCTCCACTTT	CASSNWGLPTLHF
TRBV11-2	TRBJ1-6	few	-	TGTGCCAGCAGCTCTAATCGCGGGGGAAGATCACCCCTCCACTTT	CASSSNRGGRSPLHF
TRBV23-1	TRBJ1-5	-	-	TGCGCCAGCAGTCAATCGAGAGGGGAGGGATTCAATCAGCCCCAGCATTTT	CASSQSRGEGFNQPQHF
TRBV5-1	TRBJ1-1	-	TRBD1	TGCGCCAGCAGTCCGGACAGGGGAGGTGAAGCTTTCTTT	CASSPDRGGEAFF
TRBV18	TRBJ2-7	-	-	TGTGCCAGCTCACCAGGTCAGTTACGAATGCAGTACTTC	CASSPGQLRMQYF
TRBV6-5	TRBJ2-5	once	TRBD1	TGTGCCAGCAGAACAGGGGAGCAAGAGACCCAGTACTTC	CASRTGEQETQYF
TRBV10-1	TRBJ2-7	-	TRBD2	TGCGCCAGCAGTGAGGGTAGCGGGGTCTCCTACGAGCAGTACTTC	CASSEGSGVSYEQYF
TRBV28	TRBJ1-2	-	-	TGTGCGCTCCTACCCGCAGGAAGTGACTATGGCTACACCTTC	CALLPAGSDYGYTF
TRBV5-4	TRBJ2-1	few	TRBD2	TGTGCCAGCAGCTTGGATGGGAGGCGCGGGGGGTCCAATGAGCAGTTCTTC	CASSLDGRRGGSNEQFF